Shown below are 7 T cell receptor beta chains from a single sample sequenced in a study of OX40 agonist ivuxolimab in advanced cancers. Clones were sequenced by immunoSEQ multiplex PCR, and TCRdb holds only the in-frame ones, with some missing. The repertoire includes 17,000 or so clones, around 86% of them detected once, and about 14% sits in the top ten. The material sequenced was CD4+ or CD8+ T cells sorted from blood, taken in a trial of the OX40 agonist ivuxolimab. These receptor sequences come from an adult with an advanced solid tumor such as melanoma, head and neck, liver or kidney cancer.

Sample share makes this clone medium-sized (0.01 to 0.1%). This CDR3 is CAISAIRDRGEEGYTF. DNA of the CDR3: TGTGCCATCAGTGCGATCCGGGACAGGGGCGAAGAGGGCTACACCTTC. The chain is built from TRBV10-3 and TRBJ1-2, with TRBD1 matching over 10 bases. CDR3 size: 16 residues. The trim removed 4 bases at V and 8 bases at J, leaving 13 bases unmatched. Germline CDR1 ENHRY, CDR2 SYGVKD.

This chain uses TRBV7-9 with TRBJ1-2, with 9 bases lining up with TRBD1. Germline CDR1 is SEHNR and CDR2 is FQNEAQ (reference sequence). The CDR3 is 13 amino acids. V gave up 5 bases and J gave up 7 bases; unmatched junction bases: 5. The CDR3 DNA is TGTGCCAGCAGCCTACAGGGGGCGTCTGGCTACACCTTC. Its protein is CASSLQGASGYTF.

The V gene is TRBV10-3, the J gene TRBJ2-1, with 7 bases that match TRBD2. This CDR3 has 14 amino acids. CDR1 ENHRY and CDR2 SYGVKD come from the germline V gene. Trimming at V came to 2 bases and at J to 4 bases, leaving 2 bases not matched to a gene. CDR3 coding DNA: TGTGCCATCAGTGAGGGCGGGGGATACAATGAGCAGTTCTTC. Amino acids: CAISEGGGYNEQFF.

Here the CDR3 DNA reads TGCGCCAGCAGTCCCACCCTGACTAGCGGGGGCCCGAACACCGGGGAGCTGTTTTTT. Encoded protein: CASSPTLTSGGPNTGELFF. The chain combines TRBV5-1 with TRBJ2-2; TRBD2 matches 12 bases. This CDR3 has 19 amino acids. The J segment lost 0 bases and the V segment lost 5 bases, leaving 11 bases of the junction unmatched. The germline CDR1 and CDR2 sequences are SGHRS and YFSETQ.

This chain joins TRBV7-9 and TRBJ2-3; D is possibly TRBD2 (5 bases). The V end lost 2 bases, the J end lost 0 bases, and 9 bases lay between the germline ends. CDR1 and CDR2 (germline): SEHNR, FQNEAQ (reference sequence). The CDR3 contains 15 residues. The CDR3 sequence: CASSLWRGSTDTQYF. CDR3 in DNA: TGTGCCAGCAGCTTATGGCGCGGGAGCACAGATACGCAGTATTTT.

This clone has a single count. The gene calls are TRBV4-2 and TRBJ2-5; unclear D gene. The CDR3 consists of 14 residues. Trimming left V 1 base short and J 5 bases short, with 11 bases between. Germline CDR1 and CDR2: LGHNA and YNFKEQ. This CDR3 is CASSQGGGVETQYF. The CDR3 DNA reads TGTGCCAGCAGCCAAGGAGGTGGGGTGGAGACCCAGTACTTC.

J is TRBJ1-2 and V is TRBV29-1; D possibly corresponds to TRBD1 (6 bases). Deletions cut 6 bases from V and 6 bases from J, with 17 bases between. The CDR3 has 13 residues. The germline CDR1 and CDR2 sequences are SQVTM and ANQGSEA. For the CDR3, the DNA is TGCAGCGTGCTACCCGGGACACTCGATGGCTACACCTTC. Protein sequence: CSVLPGTLDGYTF.